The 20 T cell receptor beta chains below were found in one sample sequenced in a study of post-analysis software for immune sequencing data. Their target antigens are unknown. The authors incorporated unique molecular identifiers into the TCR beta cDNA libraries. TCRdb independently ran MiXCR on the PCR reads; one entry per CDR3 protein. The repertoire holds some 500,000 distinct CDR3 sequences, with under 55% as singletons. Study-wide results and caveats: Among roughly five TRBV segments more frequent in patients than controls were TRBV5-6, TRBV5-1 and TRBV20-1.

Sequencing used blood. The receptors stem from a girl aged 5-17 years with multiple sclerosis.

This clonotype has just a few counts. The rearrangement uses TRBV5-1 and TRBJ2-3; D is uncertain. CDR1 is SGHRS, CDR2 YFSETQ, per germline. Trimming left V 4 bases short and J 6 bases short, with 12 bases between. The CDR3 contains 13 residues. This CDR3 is CASSPAASDTQYF. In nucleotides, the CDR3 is TGCGCCAGCAGCCCGGCCGCGTCCGATACGCAGTATTTT. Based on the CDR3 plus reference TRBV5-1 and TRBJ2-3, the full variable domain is KAGVTQTPRYLIKTRGQQVTLSCSPISGHRSVSWYQQTPGQGLQFLFEYFSETQRNKGNFPGRFSGRQFSNSRSEMNVSTLELGDSALYLCASSPAASDTQYFGPGTRLTVL.

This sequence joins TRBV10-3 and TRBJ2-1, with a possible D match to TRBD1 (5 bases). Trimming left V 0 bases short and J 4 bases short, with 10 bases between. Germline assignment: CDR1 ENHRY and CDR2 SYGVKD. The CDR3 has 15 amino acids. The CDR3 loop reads CAISESQGLYNEQFF. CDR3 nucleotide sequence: TGTGCCATCAGTGAGTCGCAGGGTCTGTACAATGAGCAGTTCTTC.

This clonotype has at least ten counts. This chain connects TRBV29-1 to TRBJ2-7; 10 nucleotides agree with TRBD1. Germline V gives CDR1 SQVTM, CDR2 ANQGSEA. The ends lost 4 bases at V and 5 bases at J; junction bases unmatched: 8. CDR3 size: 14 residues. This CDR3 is CSVVDRGLRNEQYF. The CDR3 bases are TGCAGCGTTGTAGACAGGGGGCTCAGGAACGAGCAGTACTTC.

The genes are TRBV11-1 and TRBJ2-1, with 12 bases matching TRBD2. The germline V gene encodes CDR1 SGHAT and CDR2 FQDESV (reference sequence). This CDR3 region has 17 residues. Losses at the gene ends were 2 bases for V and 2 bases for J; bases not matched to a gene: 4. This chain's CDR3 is CASSLRRTSGAYNEQFF. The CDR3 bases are TGTGCCAGCAGCTTAAGAAGGACTAGCGGGGCCTACAATGAGCAGTTCTTC. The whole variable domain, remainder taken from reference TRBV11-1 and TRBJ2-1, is EAEVAQSPRYKITEKSQAVAFWCDPISGHATLYWYRQILGQGPELLVQFQDESVVDDSQLPKDRFSAERLKGVDSTLKIQPAELGDSAMYLCASSLRRTSGAYNEQFFGPGTRLTVL.

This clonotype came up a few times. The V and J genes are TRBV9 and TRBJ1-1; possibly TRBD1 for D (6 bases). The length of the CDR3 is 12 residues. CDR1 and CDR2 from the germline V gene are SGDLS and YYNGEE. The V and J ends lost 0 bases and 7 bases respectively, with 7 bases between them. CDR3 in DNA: TGTGCCAGCAGCGTAGAACAGGGTGAAGCTTTCTTT. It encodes CASSVEQGEAFF. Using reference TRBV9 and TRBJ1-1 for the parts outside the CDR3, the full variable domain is DSGVTQTPKHLITATGQRVTLRCSPRSGDLSVYWYQQSLDQGLQFLIQYYNGEERAKGNILERFSAQQFPDLHSELNLSSLELGDSALYFCASSVEQGEAFFGQGTRLTVV.

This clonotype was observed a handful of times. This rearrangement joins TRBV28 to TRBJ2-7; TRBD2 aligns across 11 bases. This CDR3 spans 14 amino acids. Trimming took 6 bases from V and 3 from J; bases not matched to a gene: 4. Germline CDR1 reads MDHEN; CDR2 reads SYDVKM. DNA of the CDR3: TGTGCCAGCAGGCCGGGACTAGCGGACTACGAGCAGTACTTC. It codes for CASRPGLADYEQYF.

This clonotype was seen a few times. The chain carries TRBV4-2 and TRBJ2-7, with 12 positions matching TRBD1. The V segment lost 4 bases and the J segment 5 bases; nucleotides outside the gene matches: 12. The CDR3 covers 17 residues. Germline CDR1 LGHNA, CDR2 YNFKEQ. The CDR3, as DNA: TGTGCCAGCAGCCGAGAACAACAGGGACAGGGGGCCCACGAGCAGTACTTC. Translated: CASSREQQGQGAHEQYF.

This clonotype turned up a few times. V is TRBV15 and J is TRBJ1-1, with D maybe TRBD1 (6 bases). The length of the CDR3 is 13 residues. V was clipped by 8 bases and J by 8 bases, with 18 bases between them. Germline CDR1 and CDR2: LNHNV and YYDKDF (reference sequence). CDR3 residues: CATGVQGTQEAFF. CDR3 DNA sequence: TGTGCCACCGGAGTACAGGGTACCCAAGAAGCTTTCTTT.

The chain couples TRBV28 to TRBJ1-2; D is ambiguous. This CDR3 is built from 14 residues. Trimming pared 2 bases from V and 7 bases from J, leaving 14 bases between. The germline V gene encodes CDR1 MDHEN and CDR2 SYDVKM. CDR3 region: CASSLVDHNRGYTF. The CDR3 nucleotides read TGTGCCAGCAGTTTAGTTGACCATAACCGTGGCTACACCTTC.

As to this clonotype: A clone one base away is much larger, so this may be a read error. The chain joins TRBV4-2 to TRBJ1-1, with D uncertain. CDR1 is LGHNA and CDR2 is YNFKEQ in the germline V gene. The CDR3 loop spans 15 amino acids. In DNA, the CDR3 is TGTGTCAGCAGCCAAGAGGTAGCCCTGAACACTGAAGCTTTCTTT. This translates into CVSSQEVALNTEAFF.

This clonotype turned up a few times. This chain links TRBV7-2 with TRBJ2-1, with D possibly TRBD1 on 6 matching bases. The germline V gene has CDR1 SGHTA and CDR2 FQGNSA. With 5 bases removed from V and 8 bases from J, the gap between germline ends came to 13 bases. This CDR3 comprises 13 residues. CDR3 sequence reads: CASSPQGWDEQFF. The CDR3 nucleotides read TGTGCCAGCAGCCCGCAGGGGTGGGATGAGCAGTTCTTC.

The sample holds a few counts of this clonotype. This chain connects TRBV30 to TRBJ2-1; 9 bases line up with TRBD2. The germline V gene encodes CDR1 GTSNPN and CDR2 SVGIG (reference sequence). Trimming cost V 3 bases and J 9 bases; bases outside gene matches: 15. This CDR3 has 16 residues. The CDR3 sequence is CAWRSPGTSWLGEQFF. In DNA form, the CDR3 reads TGTGCCTGGAGGAGTCCCGGGACTAGCTGGCTCGGTGAGCAGTTCTTC.

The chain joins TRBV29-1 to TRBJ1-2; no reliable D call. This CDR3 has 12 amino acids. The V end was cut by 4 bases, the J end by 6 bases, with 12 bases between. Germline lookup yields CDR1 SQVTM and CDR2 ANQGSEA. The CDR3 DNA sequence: TGCAGCGTTGCCCCCGGGATTCATGGCTACACCTTC. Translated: CSVAPGIHGYTF.

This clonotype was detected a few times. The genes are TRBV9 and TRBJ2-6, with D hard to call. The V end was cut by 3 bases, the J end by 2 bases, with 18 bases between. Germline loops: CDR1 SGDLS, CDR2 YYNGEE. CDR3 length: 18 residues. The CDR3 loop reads CASSGRPVEETGANVLTF. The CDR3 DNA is TGTGCCAGCAGCGGACGACCGGTAGAGGAGACTGGGGCCAACGTCCTGACTTTC.

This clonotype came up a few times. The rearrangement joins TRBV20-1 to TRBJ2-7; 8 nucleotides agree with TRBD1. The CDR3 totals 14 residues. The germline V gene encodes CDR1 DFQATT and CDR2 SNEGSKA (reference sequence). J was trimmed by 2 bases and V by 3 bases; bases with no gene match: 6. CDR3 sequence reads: CSASSRGRPYEQYF. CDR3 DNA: TGCAGTGCTAGCTCCAGGGGGCGCCCCTACGAGCAGTACTTC.

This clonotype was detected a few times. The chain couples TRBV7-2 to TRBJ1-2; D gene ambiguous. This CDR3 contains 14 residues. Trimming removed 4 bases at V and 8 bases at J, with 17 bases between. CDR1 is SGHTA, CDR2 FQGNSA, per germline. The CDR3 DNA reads TGTGCCAGCAGCTCTGTGACAAGCTCGGGAGGCTACACCTTC. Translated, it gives CASSSVTSSGGYTF.

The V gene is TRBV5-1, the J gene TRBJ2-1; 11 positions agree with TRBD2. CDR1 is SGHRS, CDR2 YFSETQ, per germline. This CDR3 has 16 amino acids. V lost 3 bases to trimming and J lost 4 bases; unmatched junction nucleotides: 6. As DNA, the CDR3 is TGCGCCAGCAGCTCCCTTACTAGCGGGAGTTACAATGAGCAGTTCTTC. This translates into CASSSLTSGSYNEQFF.

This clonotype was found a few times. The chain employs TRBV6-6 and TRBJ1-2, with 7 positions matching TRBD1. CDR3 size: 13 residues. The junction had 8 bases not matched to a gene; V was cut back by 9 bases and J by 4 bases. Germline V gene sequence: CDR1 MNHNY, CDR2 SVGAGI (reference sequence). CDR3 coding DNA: TGTGCCAGTCTGGACAGGAGATTCTATGGCTACACCTTC. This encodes CASLDRRFYGYTF.

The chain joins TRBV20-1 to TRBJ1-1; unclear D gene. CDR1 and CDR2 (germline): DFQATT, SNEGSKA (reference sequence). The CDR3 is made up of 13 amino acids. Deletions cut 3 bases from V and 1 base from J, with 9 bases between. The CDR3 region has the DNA TGCAGTGCTAGGGGCACTTCGAACACTGAAGCTTTCTTT. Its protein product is CSARGTSNTEAFF.

The CDR3 coding sequence is TGTGCCAGCAGTGAGGGGCGTAGGCAAGAGACCCAGTACTTC. Translating gives CASSEGRRQETQYF. The chain has TRBV2 and TRBJ2-5; D perhaps matches TRBD1 (5 bases). This CDR3 has 14 amino acids. Germline V gives CDR1 SNHLY, CDR2 FYNNEI. Trimming took 3 bases from V and 2 from J, leaving 10 bases between them.